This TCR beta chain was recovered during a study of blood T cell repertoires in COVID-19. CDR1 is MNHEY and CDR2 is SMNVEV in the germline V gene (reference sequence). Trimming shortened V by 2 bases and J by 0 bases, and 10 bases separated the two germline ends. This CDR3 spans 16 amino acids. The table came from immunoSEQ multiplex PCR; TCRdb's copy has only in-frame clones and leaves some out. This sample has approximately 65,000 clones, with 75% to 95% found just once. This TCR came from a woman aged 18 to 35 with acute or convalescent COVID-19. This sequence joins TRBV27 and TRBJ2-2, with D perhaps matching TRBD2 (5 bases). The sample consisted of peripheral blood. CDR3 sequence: CASSLNRRPNTGELFF. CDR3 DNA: TGTGCCAGCAGTTTAAACCGGAGGCCGAACACCGGGGAGCTGTTTTTT.